The clone carrying this T cell receptor (beta chain) has a handful of counts. The data derive from a study of cytomegalovirus exposure and HLA in healthy donors. Study-wide background: From 190 million or so T cells, an earlier analysis saw 100 million to 140 million unique TCR beta sequences.

Both 60 Vbeta primers and 13 Jbeta primers went into the PCR. The repertoire was sequenced with immunoSEQ multiplex PCR; TCRdb's copy has only in-frame clones and lacks some. The sample records about 130,000 clones, 70% to 85% being singletons. The TCR comes from a man aged 50 to 59 in good health and CMV-seronegative. The sequencing sample was made of PBMCs.

This CDR3 reads CASSSTGLFNYGYTF. CDR3 nucleotide sequence: TGTGCCAGCAGTTCGACAGGGCTGTTTAACTATGGCTACACCTTC. The rearrangement uses TRBV2 and TRBJ1-2; 7 bases match TRBD1. With V trimmed by 5 bases and J by 1 base, 7 bases remained unmatched. This CDR3 has 15 residues. Germline lookup yields CDR1 SNHLY and CDR2 FYNNEI.